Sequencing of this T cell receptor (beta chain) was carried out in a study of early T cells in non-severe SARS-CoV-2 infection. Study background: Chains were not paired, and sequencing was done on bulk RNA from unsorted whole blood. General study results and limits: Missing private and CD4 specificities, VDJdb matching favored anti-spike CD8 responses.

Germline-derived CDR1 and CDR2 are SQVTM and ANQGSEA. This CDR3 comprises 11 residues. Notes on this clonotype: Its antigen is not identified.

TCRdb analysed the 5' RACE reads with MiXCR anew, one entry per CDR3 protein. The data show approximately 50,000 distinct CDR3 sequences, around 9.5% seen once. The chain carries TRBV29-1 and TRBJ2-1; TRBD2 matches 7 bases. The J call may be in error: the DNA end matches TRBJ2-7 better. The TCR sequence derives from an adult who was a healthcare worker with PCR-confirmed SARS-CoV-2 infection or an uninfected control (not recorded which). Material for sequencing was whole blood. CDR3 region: CSAGSGNEQYF. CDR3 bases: TGCAGCGCGGGGAGCGGGAATGAGCAGTACTTC.